Included here is one TCR beta chain sequence, with context. In the authors' workflow: Using reference gene primer amplification, nucleated cell counts were estimated. Data came from immunoSEQ multiplex PCR; TCRdb stores just in-frame clones and leaves some out. That table is the source of V, J and clone size, and D and trimming were worked out from the DNA. The sample holds around 300,000 clones, over 75% seen once. This entry belongs to a study of blood T cell repertoires in COVID-19. For the study at large: Sites in the United States, Italy and Spain provided acute and convalescent COVID-19 samples. In each case, the material was cDNA or gDNA derived from T cells, B-cell-depleted T cells, or PBMCs.

V dropped 8 bases and J dropped 8; count of bases not matched to a gene: 10. The CDR3 consists of 13 residues. Germline-derived CDR1 and CDR2 are SNHLY and FYNNEI. The chain is built from TRBV2 and TRBJ1-2; 8 nucleotides align to TRBD1. Sequenced sample: peripheral blood. The TCR was taken from a human donor in a cohort sampled during active COVID-19. The chain's CDR3 is CASHLTGVEGYTF. Here the CDR3 DNA reads TGTGCCAGCCACCTGACAGGGGTAGAAGGCTACACCTTC.